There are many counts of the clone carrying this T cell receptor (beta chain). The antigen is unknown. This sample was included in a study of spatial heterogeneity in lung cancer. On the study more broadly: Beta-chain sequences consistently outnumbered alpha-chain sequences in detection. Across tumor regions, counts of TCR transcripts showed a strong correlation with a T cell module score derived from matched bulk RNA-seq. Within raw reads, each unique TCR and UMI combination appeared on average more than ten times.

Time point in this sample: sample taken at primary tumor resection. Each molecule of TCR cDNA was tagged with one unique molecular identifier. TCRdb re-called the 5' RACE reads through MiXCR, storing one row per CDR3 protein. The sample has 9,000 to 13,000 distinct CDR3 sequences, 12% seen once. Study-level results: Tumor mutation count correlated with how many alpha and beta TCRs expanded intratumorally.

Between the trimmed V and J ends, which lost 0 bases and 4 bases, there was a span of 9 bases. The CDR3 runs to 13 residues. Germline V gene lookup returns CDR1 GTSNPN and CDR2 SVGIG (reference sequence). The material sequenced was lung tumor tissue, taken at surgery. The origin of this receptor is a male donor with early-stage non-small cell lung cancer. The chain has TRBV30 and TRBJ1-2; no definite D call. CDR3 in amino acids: CAWSVDSTYGYTF. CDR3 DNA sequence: TGTGCCTGGAGTGTAGATTCGACCTATGGCTACACCTTC.